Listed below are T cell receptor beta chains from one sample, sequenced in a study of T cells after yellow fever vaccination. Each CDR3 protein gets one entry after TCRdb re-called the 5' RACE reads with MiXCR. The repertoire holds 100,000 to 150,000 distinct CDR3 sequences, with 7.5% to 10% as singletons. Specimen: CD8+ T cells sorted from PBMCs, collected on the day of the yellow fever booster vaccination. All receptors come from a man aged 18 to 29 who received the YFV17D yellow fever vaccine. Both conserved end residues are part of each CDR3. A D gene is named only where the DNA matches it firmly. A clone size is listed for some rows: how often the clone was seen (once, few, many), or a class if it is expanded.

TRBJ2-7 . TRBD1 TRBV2 TGTGCCGGAACCGGGACAGGGGCCTACGAGCAGTACTTC CAGTGTGAYEQYF
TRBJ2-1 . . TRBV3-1 TGTGCCAGCAGCCCCTGGCAGGGGTCCTCCTACAATGAGCAGTTCTTC CASSPWQGSSYNEQFF
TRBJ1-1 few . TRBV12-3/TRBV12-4 TGTGCCAGCAGCCTCCTGGACTTAAGGTGGACTGAAGCTTTCTTT CASSLLDLRWTEAFF
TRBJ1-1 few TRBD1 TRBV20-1 TGCAGTGCTAAACAGGGGTCTGAAGCTTTCTTT CSAKQGSEAFF
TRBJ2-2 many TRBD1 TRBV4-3 TGCGCCAGCAGCCAAGATGCCAGGGGGTATACCGGGGAGCTGTTTTTT CASSQDARGYTGELFF
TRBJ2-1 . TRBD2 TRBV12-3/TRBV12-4 TGTGCCAGCAGTCCGGGACTAGCGTGGGTTGAGCAGTTCTTC CASSPGLAWVEQFF
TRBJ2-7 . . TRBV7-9 TGTGCCAGCAGCGACAGGACAAGGGGGTCCTCCTACGAGCAGTACTTC CASSDRTRGSSYEQYF
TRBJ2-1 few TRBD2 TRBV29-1 TGCAGCGTTGAGAGAGGGACTAGCGGGGGTGAGCAGTTCTTC CSVERGTSGGEQFF
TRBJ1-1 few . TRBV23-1 TGCGCCAGCAGTCACCACAGGGAAAACACTGAAGCTTTCTTT CASSHHRENTEAFF
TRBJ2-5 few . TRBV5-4 TGTGCCAGCAGCCCTGACACGTCAGGCGAAGAGACCCAGTACTTC CASSPDTSGEETQYF
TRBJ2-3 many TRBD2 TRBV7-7 TGTGCCAGCAGCTTCCTAGCGGGGGGCACAGATACGCAGTATTTT CASSFLAGGTDTQYF
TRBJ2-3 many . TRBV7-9 TGTGCCAGCAGCGGACGCCAGGGACATAGCACAGATACGCAGTATTTT CASSGRQGHSTDTQYF
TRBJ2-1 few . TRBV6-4 TGTGCCAGCTGGCAGGGTCGGTTCTTC CASWQGRFF
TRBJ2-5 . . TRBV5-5 TGTGCCAGCAGCCATACGACGGGGATGTTACAAGAGACCCAGTACTTC CASSHTTGMLQETQYF
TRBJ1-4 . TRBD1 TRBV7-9 TGTGCCAGCAGCTTAGCAGGGGGCGGGCGAGAAAAACTGTTTTTT CASSLAGGGREKLFF
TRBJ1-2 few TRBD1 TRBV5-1 TGCGCCAGCAGCTTGAAGGCAGGGGGCCTTAACTATGGCTACACCTTC CASSLKAGGLNYGYTF
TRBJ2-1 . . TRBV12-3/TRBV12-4 TGTGCCAGTACGTGGCGGGGGCCTTACAATGAGCAGTTCTTC CASTWRGPYNEQFF
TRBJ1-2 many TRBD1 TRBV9 TGTGCCAGCAGCGCCACGAAGACAGGGGTTCCTTATGGCTACACCTTC CASSATKTGVPYGYTF
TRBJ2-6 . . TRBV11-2 TGTGCCAGCAGCTCCCTGGCCAACGTCCTGACTTTC CASSSLANVLTF
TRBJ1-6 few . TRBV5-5 TGTGCCAGCAGCTTGGTGGGACTAGGCAATTCACCCCTCCACTTT CASSLVGLGNSPLHF
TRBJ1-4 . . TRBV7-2 TGTGCCAGCAGCTCCGGATCACCCTACCTGTTTTTT CASSSGSPYLFF
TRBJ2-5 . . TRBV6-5 TGTGCCAGCAGTTCCCAACTTGGGTACCAAGAGACCCAGTACTTC CASSSQLGYQETQYF
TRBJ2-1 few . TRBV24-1 TGTGCCACCAGTTGGCAGGATGAGCAGTTCTTC CATSWQDEQFF
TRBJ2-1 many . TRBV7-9 TGTGCCAGCAGCTTAATACACCTCTACAATGAGCAGTTCTTC CASSLIHLYNEQFF
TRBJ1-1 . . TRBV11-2 TGTGCCAGCAGCCTCATCACCGGGACAAGCTTT CASSLITGTSF
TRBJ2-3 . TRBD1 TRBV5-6 TGTGCCAGCAGCTTAGGGGACAGGGGCTACACAGATACGCAGTATTTT CASSLGDRGYTDTQYF
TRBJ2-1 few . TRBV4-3 TGCGCCAGCAGCCAAGGGGCTAGCTATGAGCAGTTCTTC CASSQGASYEQFF
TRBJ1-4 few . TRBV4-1 TGCGCCAGCAGCCAACATTGGGCTGATCAGTTAAATGAAAAACTGTTTTTT CASSQHWADQLNEKLFF
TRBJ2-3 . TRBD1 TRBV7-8 TGTGCCAGCAGCTTATATGACAGGGACAATTTGGCGGATACGCAGTATTTT CASSLYDRDNLADTQYF
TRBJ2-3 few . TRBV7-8 TGTGCCAGCAGGCGGCTCGGATTTTCTAGCACAGATACGCAGTATTTT CASRRLGFSSTDTQYF
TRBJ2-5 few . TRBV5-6 TGTGCCAGCAGCCCAAGGACCAGGGTGGGGACCCAGTACTTC CASSPRTRVGTQYF
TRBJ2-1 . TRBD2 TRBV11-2 TGTGCCAGCAGCTTAGATCAGCTAGCGGGAGAAAGCTCCTACAATGAGCAGTTCTTC CASSLDQLAGESSYNEQFF
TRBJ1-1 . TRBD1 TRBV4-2 TGTGCCAGCAGCCAAGATATGGCAGGGGGTTGGGACACTGAAGCTTTCTTT CASSQDMAGGWDTEAFF